This TCR beta chain comes out of a study of cytomegalovirus exposure and HLA in healthy donors. Concerning this clone: Its specificity is unknown.

The PCR contained 60 Vbeta and 13 Jbeta primers. Sequenced by immunoSEQ multiplex PCR; TCRdb stores in-frame clones only, minus some. The sample has roughly 90,000 clones, 75% to 85% seen once. Study results and caveats: Trimming of TCR beta V- and J-genes showed a link, identified in a later analysis, to a missense DCLRE1C variant. Highly shared variants forming one cluster were likely a sequencing artifact. Associated with cytomegalovirus, according to the listing, were about 160 TCR beta chains.

Between the trimmed V and J ends, which lost 8 bases and 2 bases, there was a span of 8 bases. CDR1 is SGHKS and CDR2 is YYEKEE in the germline V gene (reference sequence). The CDR3 loop spans 11 amino acids. The TCR was taken from a man between 18 and 35 years old in good health and CMV-seronegative. The sample taken for sequencing was PBMCs. The chain recombines TRBV5-5 with TRBJ2-7; D gene ambiguous. CDR3 sequence reads: CASMAAYEQYF. In nucleotides, the CDR3 is TGTGCCAGTATGGCAGCCTACGAGCAGTACTTC.